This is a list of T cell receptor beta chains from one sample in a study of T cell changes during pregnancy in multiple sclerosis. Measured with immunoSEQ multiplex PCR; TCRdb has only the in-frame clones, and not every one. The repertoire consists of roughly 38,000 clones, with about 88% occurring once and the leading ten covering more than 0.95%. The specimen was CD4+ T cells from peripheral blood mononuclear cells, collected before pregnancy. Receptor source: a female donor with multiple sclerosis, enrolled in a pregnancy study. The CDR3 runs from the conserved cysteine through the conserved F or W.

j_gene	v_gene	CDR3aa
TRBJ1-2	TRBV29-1	CSVEDRITNYGYTF
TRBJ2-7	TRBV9	CASSTTSGRTGYEQYF
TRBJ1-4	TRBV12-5	CASGLVPGSTPTNEKLFF
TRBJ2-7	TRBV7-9	CASSATGLALGYEQYF
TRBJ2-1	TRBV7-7	CASSLRAGPHYNEQFF
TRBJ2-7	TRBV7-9	CASSWDLSTSEQYF
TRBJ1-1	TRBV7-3	CASSPGTGGTEAFF
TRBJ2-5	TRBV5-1	CASSSGETQYF
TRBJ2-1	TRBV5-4	CASSLGGTMSYNEQFF
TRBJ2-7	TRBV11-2	CASSLFGVSGSDYEQYF
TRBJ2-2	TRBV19	CASSMVREGNGGELFF
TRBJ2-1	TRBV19	CASSWLRQPYNEQFF
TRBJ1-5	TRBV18	CASSPGAQEPQHF
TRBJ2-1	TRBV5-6	CASSLVGQNYNEQFF
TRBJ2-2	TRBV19	CASSFHYLNTGELFF
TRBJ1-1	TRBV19	CASSGGTGETEAFF
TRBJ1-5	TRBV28	CASSLRQGSYNQPQHF
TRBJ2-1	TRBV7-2	CASSLEASGYNEQFF
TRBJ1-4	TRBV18	CASSPRDEKLFF
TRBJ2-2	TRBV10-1	CASSESRRGNTGELFF
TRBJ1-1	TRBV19	CASDKGWQVNTEAFF
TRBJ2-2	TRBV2	CASTGLGRASGELFF
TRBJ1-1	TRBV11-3	CASSLGPGQNTEAFF
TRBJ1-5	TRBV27	CASSLRGYNQPQHF
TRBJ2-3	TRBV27	CASSLGSGTRADTQYF
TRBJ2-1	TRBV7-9	CASSLTSGKTSYNEQFF
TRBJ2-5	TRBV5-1	CASSLASGPGQETQYF
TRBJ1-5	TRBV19	CASSRGQLGSGPQHF
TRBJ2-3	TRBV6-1	CASSALTGTDRTDTQYF
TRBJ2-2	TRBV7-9	CASGGDLGAGGRELFF
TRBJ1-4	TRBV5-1	CASSSAQMTGGEKLFF
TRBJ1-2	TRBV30	CAWNRDTLGYTF
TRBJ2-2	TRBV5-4	CASSRQSPPSTGELFF
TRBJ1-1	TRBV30	CAWSGAWNTEAFF
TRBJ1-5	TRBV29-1	CSVAGGSNQPQHF
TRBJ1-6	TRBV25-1	CASSDESSYNSPLHF
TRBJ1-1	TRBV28	CASSSYTEAFF
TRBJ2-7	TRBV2	CASTKDSHEQYF
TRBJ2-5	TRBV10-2	CASANGQGSGETQYF
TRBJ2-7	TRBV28	CASRDPDNHYEQYF
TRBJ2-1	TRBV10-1	CASSESTSGSWNEQFF